One TCR beta chain is described in this entry. The ends were cut back, 5 bases at V and 3 bases at J, with 10 bases in the middle. The CDR3 length is 13 residues. TCRdb keeps only in-frame clones here, not all; method: immunoSEQ multiplex PCR. Seen here are about 53,000 clones, about three quarters observed once, and the top ten hold about 45%. The data were taken from a study of blood T cell repertoires in COVID-19. Study overall: Donors in the United States, Italy and Spain gave samples during acute or convalescent COVID-19. T cells, B-cell-depleted T cells, or PBMCs provided the cDNA or gDNA that served as material.

The TCR was taken from a man between 65 and 80 years old with active or convalescent COVID-19. The rearrangement joins TRBV12-3 or TRBV12-4 to TRBJ1-1; D perhaps matches TRBD1 (6 bases). Specimen: peripheral blood. The CDR3 DNA is TGTGCCAGCAGTAGACAGGTGTACACTGAAGCTTTCTTT. It yields the protein CASSRQVYTEAFF.